This T cell receptor (beta chain) appears in the sequencing data of a study of T cell responses to AZD1222 COVID-19 vaccine. Broader study findings: Unmutated variant regions are reportedly the target of nearly half of TCRs that are spike-specific. Spike-specific TCR depth and breadth grew after two AZD1222 doses.

The germline CDR1 and CDR2 sequences are SGHRS and YFSETQ. The CDR3 is made up of 15 amino acids. Trimming took 5 bases from V and 3 from J, leaving 15 bases between them. The table came from immunoSEQ multiplex PCR; TCRdb's copy has only in-frame clones and leaves some out. In the table there are about 120,000 clones, over 75% of which are singletons. About this clone itself: Its antigen remains unknown.

The sample here was peripheral blood, taken 28 days after the second dose of the MenACWY control vaccine. The TCR originated in an adult who received the MenACWY meningococcal vaccine as a control. The chain carries TRBV5-1 and TRBJ2-1; D is unresolved. The CDR3 DNA is TGCGCCAGCAGAGTGAGTGCGGTGCTCTACAATGAGCAGTTCTTC. Translating it yields CASRVSAVLYNEQFF.